Described below is a single T cell receptor beta chain sequence and its context. This sample is part of a study of blood T cell repertoires in COVID-19. As for the study in general: Donors in the United States, Italy and Spain gave samples during acute or convalescent COVID-19. PBMCs, B-cell-depleted T cells, or T cells were the source of the cDNA or gDNA that made up the material.

Original handling: Amplification from reference gene primers served as the basis for estimated nucleated cell counts. Some clones are missing from TCRdb's copy, which holds only in-frame ones; the method was immunoSEQ multiplex PCR. V, J and clone size were drawn from that table, and D and trimming were deduced from the DNA. The data contain about 300,000 clones, around four fifths of them singletons. Germline V gene sequence: CDR1 KGHSH, CDR2 LQKENI. Trimming removed 3 bases from V and 5 bases from J, with 16 bases in between. The CDR3 runs to 15 residues. The sequence was obtained from a woman aged 50 to 60 who had recovered from COVID-19. The sample comprised peripheral blood. The V call is TRBV18, the J call TRBJ2-5; D might be TRBD1 (6 bases). CDR3 in amino acids: CASSPGQGYSETQYF. In DNA form, the CDR3 reads TGTGCCAGCTCACCCGGTCAGGGGTACTCGGAGACCCAGTACTTC.